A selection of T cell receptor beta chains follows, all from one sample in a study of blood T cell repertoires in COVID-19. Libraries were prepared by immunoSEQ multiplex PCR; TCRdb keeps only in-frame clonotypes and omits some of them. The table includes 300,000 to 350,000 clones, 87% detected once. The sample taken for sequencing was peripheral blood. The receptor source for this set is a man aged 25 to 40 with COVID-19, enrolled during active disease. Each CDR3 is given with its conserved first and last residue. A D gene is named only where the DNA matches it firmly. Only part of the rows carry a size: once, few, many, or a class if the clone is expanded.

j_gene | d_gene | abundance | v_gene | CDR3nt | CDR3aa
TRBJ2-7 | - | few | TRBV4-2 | TGTGCCAGCAGCCAAGATAAGACATCCTTCTCCTACGAGCAGTACTTC | CASSQDKTSFSYEQYF
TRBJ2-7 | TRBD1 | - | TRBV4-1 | TGCGCCAGCAGCCAAACCGGACAGGGTTTCATTCCCTTCTACGAGCAGTACTTC | CASSQTGQGFIPFYEQYF
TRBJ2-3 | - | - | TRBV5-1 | TGCGCCAGCAGCGCAAACAGGGGCACAGATACGCAGTATTTT | CASSANRGTDTQYF
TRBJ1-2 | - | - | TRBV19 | TGTGCCAGTAGTATAGCCCTGGACAGTCCCTATGGCTACACCTTC | CASSIALDSPYGYTF
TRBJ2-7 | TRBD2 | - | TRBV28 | TGTGCCAGCACCCTACGGGGACCGGGGGGATACGAGCAGTACTTC | CASTLRGPGGYEQYF
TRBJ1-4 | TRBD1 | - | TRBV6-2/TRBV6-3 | TGTGCCAGCAGTTACCCTTGGACAGGGGCAACTAATGAAAAACTGTTTTTT | CASSYPWTGATNEKLFF
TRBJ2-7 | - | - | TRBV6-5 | TGTGCCAGCAGCGACAGCCTTACCTACGAGCAGTACTTC | CASSDSLTYEQYF
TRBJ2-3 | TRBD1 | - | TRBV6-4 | TGTGCCAGCAGTCCCCGGGACAGGGCTGGCGATACGCAGTATTTT | CASSPRDRAGDTQYF
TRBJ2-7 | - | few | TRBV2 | TGTGCCAAGGGACAGTCAGCGGGCTACGAGCAGTACTTC | CAKGQSAGYEQYF
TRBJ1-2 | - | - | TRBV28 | TGTGCCAGCAGAACAGGATCTAACTATGGCTACACCTTC | CASRTGSNYGYTF
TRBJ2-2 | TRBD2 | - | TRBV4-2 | TGTGCCAGCAGCCCTTCTAGCGGGAGGGACACGAACACCGGGGAGCTGTTTTTT | CASSPSSGRDTNTGELFF
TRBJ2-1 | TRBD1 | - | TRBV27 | TGTGCCAGCACCTCTTTTTTCGGGACAGGAGGAACTCTATCCTACAATGAGCAGTTCTTC | CASTSFFGTGGTLSYNEQFF
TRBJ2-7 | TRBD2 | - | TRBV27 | TGTGCCAGCGGCGACATCGGACTAGCGGGAGTGGAGTACTTC | CASGDIGLAGVEYF